This T cell receptor beta chain was identified during a study of blood T cell repertoires in COVID-19. Study at large: Some COVID-19 samples were acute and others convalescent; all came from the United States, Italy and Spain.

From germline, CDR1 is SGHKS and CDR2 YYEKEE (reference sequence). CDR3 size: 13 residues. V gave up 4 bases and J gave up 0 bases, with 5 bases separating them. TCRdb's copy holds only in-frame clones and misses some; the assay was immunoSEQ multiplex PCR. The top ten clones hold approximately 2.4% of a sample with just over 150,000 clones, around nine tenths of them seen once. What was sequenced was peripheral blood. The chain carries TRBV5-5 and TRBJ1-5; D ambiguous. The sequence was collected from a woman in her 70s with acute or convalescent COVID-19. CDR3 loop: CASSVNSNQPQHF. Here the CDR3 DNA reads TGTGCCAGCAGCGTTAATAGCAATCAGCCCCAGCATTTT.